The rows below give T cell receptor beta chains drawn from one sample of a study of cytomegalovirus exposure and HLA in healthy donors. The data were produced by immunoSEQ multiplex PCR, yet TCRdb's version contains in-frame clones alone and is incomplete. The data contain roughly 190,000 clones, around two thirds of them singletons. The sequenced material came from PBMCs. These receptors were collected from a man in his forties or fifties in good health and CMV-seronegative. The CDR3 runs from the conserved cysteine through the conserved F or W. The D gene is left open where the match is weak. Not all rows give a size; the values are once, few, many and, for expanded clones, a class.

abundance	j_gene	v_gene	d_gene	CDR3nt	CDR3aa
.	TRBJ1-6	TRBV28	.	TGTGCCAGCAGTTTAACAGATTCACCCCTCCACTTT	CASSLTDSPLHF
.	TRBJ1-2	TRBV21-1	.	TGTGCCAGCAGCATTCGGGACAGACCCTACTATGGCTACACCTTC	CASSIRDRPYYGYTF
.	TRBJ2-1	TRBV7-3	TRBD2	TGTGCCAGCAGCGAGACTAGCGGGTCCTACAATGAGCAGTTCTTC	CASSETSGSYNEQFF
.	TRBJ1-5	TRBV4-2	.	TGTGCCAGCAGCCAAGTATCAGGGGATGGCAATCAGCCCCAGCATTTT	CASSQVSGDGNQPQHF
.	TRBJ1-1	TRBV18	.	TGTGCCAGCTCACCAGACGAGGGACTTGAAGCTTTCTTT	CASSPDEGLEAFF
few	TRBJ2-7	TRBV30	TRBD1	TGTGCCTGGAGATCTCCCCGGACAGGGAACGAGCAGTACTTC	CAWRSPRTGNEQYF
.	TRBJ2-5	TRBV7-2	.	TGTGCCAGCAGCCCCCAGGGGCCCGCAGAGACCCAGTACTTC	CASSPQGPAETQYF
.	TRBJ2-2	TRBV29-1	.	TGCAGCGTTGAACCGGTGGTAGCGACCTCATCGAAGAACACCGGGGAGCTGTTTTTT	CSVEPVVATSSKNTGELFF
.	TRBJ2-3	TRBV2	.	TGTGCCAGCAGACTCCCCGGGAGCACAGATACGCAGTATTTT	CASRLPGSTDTQYF
.	TRBJ2-2	TRBV27	TRBD2	TGTGCCAGCAGGGCGGGACTAGCGAACACCGGGGAGCTGTTTTTT	CASRAGLANTGELFF
.	TRBJ1-3	TRBV12-2	.	TGTGCAAGTCGCTTGAGGACAGGGAGGGTTGAAGGGACTGGAAACACCATATATTTT	CASRLRTGRVEGTGNTIYF
.	TRBJ2-3	TRBV7-2	.	TGTGCCAGCAGCTTAGCCCTAGTGGATGATACGCAGTATTTT	CASSLALVDDTQYF
few	TRBJ2-7	TRBV18	.	TGTGCCAGCTCACCTAGGACTGAATACGAGCAGTACTTC	CASSPRTEYEQYF
.	TRBJ2-2	TRBV10-3	TRBD2	TGTGCCACCAGAGGCGGGAGGCCCACCGGGGAGCTGTTTTTT	CATRGGRPTGELFF
.	TRBJ2-1	TRBV5-1	TRBD1	TGCGCCAGCAGCTTTCGGACAGGTTACCAAGGGAATGAGCAGTTCTTC	CASSFRTGYQGNEQFF
.	TRBJ2-3	TRBV11-1	.	TGTGCCAGCAGCCTTCGTAGACAGGCCCATAGCACAGATACGCAGTATTTT	CASSLRRQAHSTDTQYF
.	TRBJ2-1	TRBV28	.	TGTGCCAGCAAGGGACTCACGTTTTACAATGAGCAGTTCTTC	CASKGLTFYNEQFF
once	TRBJ2-2	TRBV9	.	TGTGCCAGCAGCGTTGGGGGCGCGAACACCGGGGAGCTGTTTTTT	CASSVGGANTGELFF
.	TRBJ2-5	TRBV30	.	TGTGCCTGGAGCAGAGGAGAGACCCAGTACTTC	CAWSRGETQYF
few	TRBJ2-3	TRBV18	TRBD1	TGTGCCAGCTCACCACCGTTCGGACAGGGGGATTCAGATACGCAGTATTTT	CASSPPFGQGDSDTQYF
.	TRBJ2-7	TRBV5-4	TRBD1	TGTGCCAGCAGCACCCCGGGACAGGGGTACGAGCAGTACTTC	CASSTPGQGYEQYF
.	TRBJ1-2	TRBV5-5	.	TGTGCCAGCAGCCCAGGGCTCCTCTATGGCTACACCTTC	CASSPGLLYGYTF
.	TRBJ1-2	TRBV7-9	.	TGTGCCAGCAGCCATAACTATGGCTACACCTTC	CASSHNYGYTF
.	TRBJ2-1	TRBV9	TRBD2	TGTGCCAGCAGCGGTCTGGCGGGGGGTGACAATGAGCAGTTCTTC	CASSGLAGGDNEQFF
.	TRBJ2-3	TRBV11-2	TRBD1	TGTGCCAGCAGAAGGACAGGGGTCGGGGATACGCAGTATTTT	CASRRTGVGDTQYF
.	TRBJ1-1	TRBV7-3	TRBD1	TGTGCCAGCAGCAGACAGGGGAATACTGAAGCTTTCTTT	CASSRQGNTEAFF
.	TRBJ1-4	TRBV15	.	TGTGCCACCAGCAGAGAGAGTGGGGCAGGGGATAGGAAACTGTTTTTT	CATSRESGAGDRKLFF
.	TRBJ1-5	TRBV10-1	.	TGCGCCAGCAGTGGAGGTACCGGACGGGGGTTCGGTCAGCCCCAGCATTTT	CASSGGTGRGFGQPQHF
.	TRBJ2-2	TRBV19	.	TGTGCCAGTAGTAGTCAGAAGAACACCGGGGAGCTGTTTTTT	CASSSQKNTGELFF
.	TRBJ2-7	TRBV7-2	TRBD2	TGTGCCAGCAGCCTTCTAGCGGGAGAGCCCTACGAGCAGTACTTC	CASSLLAGEPYEQYF
.	TRBJ2-2	TRBV7-3	.	TGTGCCAGCCGCGGGGGCGGGGTGGCCACCGGGGAGCTGTTTTTT	CASRGGGVATGELFF